The next 30 T cell receptor beta chains were all read from a single sample in a study of spatial heterogeneity in lung cancer. The time point here: blood at routine non-recurrence follow-up after resection. TCRdb reprocessed the 5' RACE reads with MiXCR, giving one entry per CDR3 protein. The data contain 72,000 or so distinct CDR3 sequences, roughly 9% of them singletons. The sequencing used PBMCs, collected at follow-up. These TCRs come from a female donor with early-stage non-small cell lung cancer.

For this clonotype: A read error is possible here, since a much larger clone lies one base away. V gene TRBV7-9 combines with J gene TRBJ2-6; TRBD1 matches at 8 bases. The CDR3 consists of 18 residues. V lost 5 bases to trimming and J lost 2 bases; unmatched junction nucleotides: 11. Germline loops: CDR1 SEHNR, CDR2 FQNEAQ (reference sequence). The CDR3 here is CASSLVDRERPGANVLTF. The CDR3 nucleotides read TGTGCCAGCAGCCTAGTGGACAGGGAGCGACCTGGGGCCAACGTCCTGACTTTC. Full variable domain (outside the CDR3, taken from reference TRBV7-9 and TRBJ2-6): DTGVSQNPRHKITKRGQNVTFRCDPISEHNRLYWYRQTLGQGPEFLTYFQNEAQLEKSRLLSDRFSAERPKGSFSTLEIQRTEQGDSAMYLCASSLVDRERPGANVLTFGAGSRLTVL.

Many counts were recorded for this clonotype. This sequence joins TRBV2 and TRBJ2-1, with 16 bases that match TRBD2. CDR1 and CDR2 (germline): SNHLY, FYNNEI. There are 15 residues in the CDR3. With 3 bases clipped from V and 12 bases from J, the junction kept 5 bases outside the gene matches. CDR3 loop: CASSEGLAGGTVQFF. The DNA of the CDR3 is TGTGCCAGCAGTGAGGGACTAGCGGGAGGGACAGTGCAGTTCTTC.

The chain couples TRBV29-1 to TRBJ2-2, with 8 bases identical to TRBD1. CDR3 length: 15 amino acids. Germline V gene sequence: CDR1 SQVTM, CDR2 ANQGSEA. V lost 5 bases to trimming and J lost 0 bases; unmatched junction nucleotides: 5. This CDR3 is CSVTRTGPNTGELFF. The CDR3 DNA is TGCAGCGTTACCCGGACAGGGCCGAACACCGGGGAGCTGTTTTTT.

This clonotype was counted ten times or more. This chain links TRBV10-3 with TRBJ2-1, with D maybe TRBD1 (5 bases). In germline, CDR1 is ENHRY, CDR2 SYGVKD. This CDR3 is 16 amino acids long. Trimming took off 0 bases at V and 7 bases at J, with 16 bases between the two ends. The CDR3 DNA reads TGTGCCATCAGTGAGTCTCAAGGGGCAGCAGGGAATGAGCAGTTCTTC. Encoded protein: CAISESQGAAGNEQFF.

This clonotype was seen at least ten times. The rearrangement links TRBV12-3 or TRBV12-4 to TRBJ2-5, with 9 nucleotides matching TRBD1. Losses at the gene ends were 5 bases for V and 2 bases for J; bases not matched to a gene: 6. The CDR3 runs to 15 residues. DNA of the CDR3: TGTGCCAGCAGTCCAGGTGGGACAGGGCAAGAGACCCAGTACTTC. This encodes CASSPGGTGQETQYF.

This clonotype was seen at least ten times. The chain has TRBV3-1 and TRBJ2-1, with a tentative D call TRBD1 (6 bases). Per the germline V gene, CDR1 is LGHDT and CDR2 is YNNKEL (reference sequence). The CDR3 contains 17 residues. Trimming removed 8 bases from V and 2 bases from J, with 22 bases in between. The CDR3 coding sequence is TGTGCCAGCCGGGACACAATCGGGGTCCTTACCTACAATGAGCAGTTCTTC. Residues: CASRDTIGVLTYNEQFF.

This clonotype was recorded many times. A junction boundary mismatches the germline segment, possibly from a read error. The V and J genes are TRBV19 and TRBJ2-4; tentatively, D is TRBD1 or TRBD2 (6 bases each). Germline CDR1 LNHDA, CDR2 SQIVND (reference sequence). This CDR3 is built from 14 residues. CDR3 coding DNA: TGTGCCAGTAGTATTAGGGGGGCCGACCGCTTCTTCTTGTTC. This gives the protein CASSIRGADRFFLF.

V and J are TRBV2 and TRBJ1-1; D is possibly TRBD1 (6 bases). The CDR3 is 13 residues long. Germline loops: CDR1 SNHLY, CDR2 FYNNEI. Trimming removed 2 bases from V and 7 bases from J, with 11 bases in between. CDR3: CASSELGQLEAFF. The CDR3 DNA reads TGTGCCAGCAGTGAATTGGGACAACTTGAAGCTTTCTTT.

A note on this clonotype: A clone one base away is much larger, so this may be a read error. V and J are TRBV30 and TRBJ2-3; D call uncertain. V lost 4 bases and J 5 bases, leaving 16 bases between the germline ends. This CDR3 comprises 14 residues. CDR1 is GTSNPN, CDR2 SVGIG, per germline (reference sequence). DNA for the CDR3: TGTGCCTGGATCGACCTCCCAGGTCTAGATACGCAGTATTTT. Translating it yields CAWIDLPGLDTQYF.

This rearrangement joins TRBV10-3 to TRBJ1-4, with D hard to call. The CDR3 has 14 residues. V dropped 2 bases and J dropped 8 bases, with 12 bases sitting between them. Germline V gives CDR1 ENHRY, CDR2 SYGVKD. The CDR3 DNA reads as TGTGCCATCAGTGAGGGAAGGGTACGGGAAAAACTGTTTTTT. Its translation: CAISEGRVREKLFF.

This clonotype came up many times. This rearrangement joins TRBV5-1 to TRBJ2-2; D uncertain. The CDR3 is 16 residues long. Trimming took 5 bases from V and 2 from J, leaving 16 bases between them. CDR1 SGHRS and CDR2 YFSETQ come from the germline V gene. CDR3 in DNA: TGCGCCAGCAGAGTTGGAGCCCCGACCAACACCGGGGAGCTGTTTTTT. This sequence encodes CASRVGAPTNTGELFF.

V and J are TRBV6-1 and TRBJ2-1; D unclear. CDR3 length: 13 amino acids. V shed 2 bases and J shed 6 bases, with 8 bases lying between them. Per the germline V gene, CDR1 is MNHNS and CDR2 is SASEGT. The DNA for the CDR3 is TGTGCCAGCAGTGAATCCCCCCCCAATGAGCAGTTCTTC. Translated, it gives CASSESPPNEQFF.

Concerning this clonotype itself: A much larger clone sits a single nucleotide away, making a read error possible. The chain joins TRBV6-5 to TRBJ2-1; D uncertain. Germline CDR1 and CDR2: MNHEY and SVGAGI. Trimming took 6 bases from V and 3 from J, leaving 9 bases between them. The CDR3 is 13 residues long. The CDR3 DNA is TGTGCCAGCAGGCCGAGGCTCTACAATGAGCAGTTCTTC. Its translation is CASRPRLYNEQFF.

This chain links TRBV28 with TRBJ2-3; D may be TRBD1 or TRBD2 (7 bases each). CDR1 and CDR2 from the germline V gene are MDHEN and SYDVKM. Trimming stripped 6 bases from V and 2 bases from J, with 18 bases between. The CDR3 is made up of 16 amino acids. The CDR3 DNA is TGTGCCAGCAGCCTAGGGACAGCGGGAAACACAGATACGCAGTATTTT. Translating it yields CASSLGTAGNTDTQYF.

This clonotype has a count of ten or more. The chain employs TRBV7-2 and TRBJ1-1, with unresolved D. Trimming pared 3 bases from V and 2 bases from J, leaving 10 bases between. CDR3 length equals 14 residues. The germline V gene has CDR1 SGHTA and CDR2 FQGNSA. CDR3 amino acids: CASSFFRQNTEAFF. DNA for the CDR3: TGTGCCAGCAGCTTTTTCCGGCAAAACACTGAAGCTTTCTTT.

This clonotype was detected a few times. The chain employs TRBV5-1 and TRBJ2-1; D is unclear. Trimming stripped 0 bases from V and 0 bases from J, with 7 bases between. The CDR3 is 15 residues long. The germline CDR1 and CDR2 sequences are SGHRS and YFSETQ. As DNA, the CDR3 is TGCGCCAGCAGCTTGGTTCGGAACTCCTACAATGAGCAGTTCTTC. It is translated as CASSLVRNSYNEQFF.

This clonotype was seen repeatedly, ten times or more. This chain links TRBV28 with TRBJ2-1; 7 bases fit TRBD2. V was clipped by 8 bases and J by 0 bases; unmatched bases: 16. There are 18 residues in the CDR3. Germline loops: CDR1 MDHEN, CDR2 SYDVKM. CDR3 sequence: CASPVSGMIASSYNEQFF. CDR3 sequence (DNA): TGTGCCAGCCCTGTAAGCGGGATGATAGCGAGCTCCTACAATGAGCAGTTCTTC.

The chain joins TRBV6-1 to TRBJ2-1, with D possibly matching TRBD2 (5 bases). The CDR3 is 13 amino acids. Germline lookup yields CDR1 MNHNS and CDR2 SASEGT. Trimming left V 6 bases short and J 7 bases short, with 13 bases between. The CDR3 protein is CASRVASGNEQFF. The CDR3 region has the DNA TGTGCCAGCAGAGTAGCGTCTGGGAATGAGCAGTTCTTC.

This clonotype occurred many times. The chain recombines TRBV20-1 with TRBJ2-7; TRBD2 matches 7 bases. Per germline, CDR1 DFQATT and CDR2 SNEGSKA (reference sequence). This CDR3 has 12 amino acids. J gave up 3 bases and V 5 bases, and 4 bases lay outside the gene matches. The CDR3 reads CSAGRGSYEQYF. The CDR3 DNA reads as TGCAGTGCTGGCCGCGGGAGCTACGAGCAGTACTTC.

This clonotype has ten or more counts. The genes are TRBV30 and TRBJ2-7; TRBD2 matches 9 bases. CDR3 length: 13 residues. Germline values: CDR1 GTSNPN, CDR2 SVGIG (reference sequence). V lost 7 bases and J lost 0; bases outside the gene matches: 4. The CDR3 DNA follows: TGTGCCTACCAAGCGGGAGGCTCCTACGAGCAGTACTTC. Protein product: CAYQAGGSYEQYF.

This clonotype was seen repeatedly, ten times or more. V gene TRBV14 combines with J gene TRBJ2-7; TRBD1 matches 9 bases. CDR3 length equals 14 residues. Trimming cost V 1 base and J 2 bases; bases outside gene matches: 0. Germline CDR1 reads SGHDN; CDR2 reads FVKESK. CDR3 loop: CASSQGTGAYEQYF. DNA for the CDR3: TGTGCCAGCAGCCAAGGGACAGGGGCCTACGAGCAGTACTTC.

This clonotype was detected many times. This rearrangement joins TRBV6-5 to TRBJ2-7, with D perhaps TRBD1 or TRBD2 (5 bases each). This CDR3 contains 14 residues. Germline assignment: CDR1 MNHEY and CDR2 SVGAGI. V dropped 6 bases and J dropped 3 bases, with 15 bases sitting between them. The CDR3 DNA reads TGTGCCAGCAGCAGGGACCGCACCCACTACGAGCAGTACTTC. Translated, it gives CASSRDRTHYEQYF.

This clonotype was counted many times. V gene TRBV3-1 combines with J gene TRBJ2-3; no firm D call. CDR3 size: 14 residues. Germline V lookup: CDR1 LGHDT, CDR2 YNNKEL (reference sequence). Trimming removed 0 bases at V and 4 bases at J, with 8 bases between. DNA for the CDR3: TGTGCCAGCAGCCAAGACTTTTGGCCAGATACGCAGTATTTT. Translation: CASSQDFWPDTQYF.

The count of this clonotype is one. V is TRBV19 and J is TRBJ2-1; D unclear. The V and J ends lost 1 base and 8 bases respectively, with 9 bases between them. Germline CDR1 LNHDA, CDR2 SQIVND (reference sequence). This CDR3 has 13 amino acids. The CDR3 loop reads CASSIAQFDEQFF. In DNA form, the CDR3 reads TGTGCCAGTAGTATAGCACAGTTCGATGAGCAGTTCTTC.

This clonotype was counted ten times or more. This chain links TRBV11-2 with TRBJ2-6, with a tentative D call TRBD2 (6 bases). The CDR3 has 12 residues. Germline V gene lookup returns CDR1 SGHAT and CDR2 FQNNGV. The V end was cut by 5 bases, the J end by 9 bases, with 8 bases between. CDR3 loop: CASSQEGNVLTF. The DNA for the CDR3 is TGTGCCAGCAGCCAGGAGGGCAACGTCCTGACTTTC.

This clonotype has a handful of counts. This chain joins TRBV19 and TRBJ1-1; 8 bases agree with TRBD1. Germline-derived CDR1 and CDR2 are LNHDA and SQIVND (reference sequence). Germline trimming cut 7 bases from V and 1 base from J; bases unmatched to any gene: 5. The CDR3 contains 14 residues. Written as DNA, the CDR3 is TGTGCCAGTATTAAGGACAGGGAGAACACTGAAGCTTTCTTT. Protein product: CASIKDRENTEAFF.

This clonotype has ten or more counts. The chain joins TRBV4-1 to TRBJ2-1, with D possibly being TRBD2 (7 bases). The CDR3 spans 18 residues. From germline, CDR1 is MGHRA and CDR2 YSYEKL. V was clipped by 0 bases and J by 10 bases, with 25 bases between them. The CDR3 bases are TGCGCCAGCAGCCAAGAAGGGGGGGAGGGCTTTGGCCGGACAGAGCAGTTCTTC. Translating it yields CASSQEGGEGFGRTEQFF.

This clonotype showed up many times. The rearrangement joins TRBV28 to TRBJ2-7; TRBD2 might be the D (6 bases). The CDR3 consists of 18 residues. V was cut by 6 bases and J by 2 bases, with 26 bases left in between. CDR1 and CDR2 from the germline V gene are MDHEN and SYDVKM. CDR3: CASSPPEYSGARTYEQYF. CDR3 in DNA: TGTGCCAGCAGCCCGCCAGAATATTCGGGAGCGCGAACCTACGAGCAGTACTTC.

This clonotype has just a few counts. The rearrangement uses TRBV9 and TRBJ2-7; TRBD1 matches at 8 bases. Unmatched junction bases numbered 8, after V lost 1 base and J lost 2 bases. Germline CDR1 is SGDLS and CDR2 is YYNGEE. The CDR3 covers 16 residues. This chain's CDR3 is CASSVFQDREAYEQYF. In DNA, the CDR3 is TGTGCCAGCAGCGTATTCCAGGACAGGGAAGCCTACGAGCAGTACTTC. The entire variable domain, with the rest obtained from reference TRBV9 and TRBJ2-7, is as follows: DSGVTQTPKHLITATGQRVTLRCSPRSGDLSVYWYQQSLDQGLQFLIQYYNGEERAKGNILERFSAQQFPDLHSELNLSSLELGDSALYFCASSVFQDREAYEQYFGPGTRLTVT.

This clonotype was observed at least ten times. The V call is TRBV11-2, the J call TRBJ2-7; the D is unclear. V lost 9 bases to trimming and J lost 0 bases, with 15 bases between them. CDR3 length: 14 residues. Germline CDR1 is SGHAT and CDR2 is FQNNGV. CDR3 sequence: CASSKALNSYEQYF. DNA of the CDR3: TGTGCCAGTTCGAAGGCTTTAAACTCCTACGAGCAGTACTTC.